The 25 T cell receptor beta chains listed next were all sequenced from one sample in a study of blood T cell repertoires in COVID-19. Repertoires were generated with immunoSEQ multiplex PCR, while TCRdb's copy carries only in-frame clones and drops some. Here the sample spans more than 55,000 clones, about 87% being singletons. Sequenced sample: peripheral blood. All receptors come from a human donor with active COVID-19. The donor label of this sample is uncertain.

The chain joins TRBV7-8 to TRBJ2-1; a weak D match, TRBD2 (7 bases). Trimming removed 4 bases from V and 10 bases from J, with 14 bases in between. There are 13 residues in the CDR3. Germline CDR1 is SGHVS and CDR2 is FQNEAQ. CDR3 nucleotide sequence: TGTGCCAGCAGCTATGACCGGGGGGCGGAGCAGTTCTTC. Amino acids: CASSYDRGAEQFF.

The chain is built from TRBV9 and TRBJ1-2; D is possibly TRBD1 (6 bases). CDR1 SGDLS and CDR2 YYNGEE come from the germline V gene. The V end was cut by 4 bases, the J end by 7 bases, with 11 bases between. This CDR3 has 12 amino acids. The CDR3 DNA follows: TGTGCCAGCAGCACTACAGGGTTTGGCTACACCTTC. Its translation is CASSTTGFGYTF.

This rearrangement joins TRBV7-2 to TRBJ1-5; D not resolved. CDR3 length equals 17 residues. Germline V gives CDR1 SGHTA, CDR2 FQGNSA. Trimming stripped 5 bases from V and 0 bases from J, with 17 bases between. The CDR3 sequence is CASSPSGNLYSNQPQHF. In DNA, the CDR3 is TGTGCCAGCAGCCCGTCAGGTAACCTATATAGCAATCAGCCCCAGCATTTT.

This chain joins TRBV9 and TRBJ2-1, with a weak D call TRBD2 (5 bases). The CDR3 contains 15 residues. The germline V gene encodes CDR1 SGDLS and CDR2 YYNGEE. The germline V and J ends were trimmed by 0 bases and 4 bases, with 11 bases remaining between them. CDR3 residues: CASSVGSRVYNEQFF. The CDR3 region has the DNA TGTGCCAGCAGCGTAGGATCGCGGGTATACAATGAGCAGTTCTTC. Filled out from reference TRBV9 and TRBJ2-1, the complete variable domain reads DSGVTQTPKHLITATGQRVTLRCSPRSGDLSVYWYQQSLDQGLQFLIQYYNGEERAKGNILERFSAQQFPDLHSELNLSSLELGDSALYFCASSVGSRVYNEQFFGPGTRLTVL.

The rearrangement joins TRBV5-6 to TRBJ2-2; perhaps TRBD2 as D (5 bases). Germline lookup yields CDR1 SGHDT and CDR2 YYEEEE. V was clipped by 2 bases and J by 4 bases, with 9 bases between them. The CDR3 consists of 14 residues. CDR3 sequence: CASSFRSGTGELFF. The CDR3 nucleotides read TGTGCCAGCAGCTTCAGGAGCGGCACCGGGGAGCTGTTTTTT.

The chain has TRBV6-6 and TRBJ2-7; 7 bases agree with TRBD2. Per germline, CDR1 MNHNY and CDR2 SVGAGI (reference sequence). The CDR3 runs 12 residues. V was clipped by 6 bases and J by 5 bases; unmatched bases: 4. Here the CDR3 DNA reads TGTGCCAGCAGCCACACTAGCGACGAGCAGTACTTC. As protein: CASSHTSDEQYF.

The CDR3 DNA follows: TGTGCCAGCAGCCAAGATACCCTAGCGGGGTCCGAGCAGTACTTC. Protein product: CASSQDTLAGSEQYF. The V call is TRBV3-1 (or the pseudogene TRBV3-2), the J call TRBJ2-7; the match to TRBD2 covers 9 bases. V was clipped by 0 bases and J by 6 bases; unmatched bases: 6. Germline lookup yields CDR1 LGHDT and CDR2 YNNKEL (reference sequence). CDR3 length: 15 amino acids.

The chain's CDR3 is CSASPGAPQYF. Here the CDR3 DNA reads TGCAGTGCTAGTCCGGGTGCCCCCCAGTACTTC. The chain carries TRBV20-1 and TRBJ2-5; D uncertain. Germline CDR1 reads DFQATT; CDR2 reads SNEGSKA (reference sequence). Trimming removed 3 bases from V and 9 bases from J, with 11 bases in between. The CDR3 runs 11 residues.

J is TRBJ2-5 and V is TRBV7-9; 7 positions agree with TRBD1. V was pared by 3 bases and J by 9 bases, with 4 bases of the junction left unmatched. CDR1 and CDR2 from the germline V gene are SEHNR and FQNEAQ (reference sequence). The CDR3 covers 12 residues. The CDR3 here is CASSLGQGAQYF. Here the CDR3 DNA reads TGTGCCAGCAGCTTGGGCCAGGGGGCCCAGTACTTC.

This rearrangement joins TRBV4-3 to TRBJ2-1, with D uncertain. This CDR3 region has 14 residues. Germline CDR1 LGHNA, CDR2 YSLEER. V was pared by 1 base and J by 5 bases, with 9 bases between. Written as DNA, the CDR3 is TGCGCCAGCAGCCAAGTCGCTACTGACAATGAGCAGTTCTTC. It specifies CASSQVATDNEQFF.

This sequence joins TRBV15 and TRBJ2-3, with TRBD2 matching 14 bases. The CDR3 extends over 16 amino acids. The trim removed 3 bases at V and 4 bases at J, leaving 3 bases unmatched. CDR1 and CDR2 (germline): LNHNV, YYDKDF (reference sequence). CDR3 DNA: TGTGCCACCAGCAGCAAGGGACTAGCGGGAGCAGATACGCAGTATTTT. This codes for CATSSKGLAGADTQYF.

The rearrangement joins TRBV6-5 to TRBJ2-2; a possible D gene is TRBD1 (7 bases). V shed 10 bases and J shed 5 bases, with 14 bases lying between them. The CDR3 runs to 13 residues. The V gene's germline CDR1 is MNHEY and CDR2 SVGAGI. The CDR3 region is CATNRGGTGELFF. DNA of the CDR3: TGTGCCACCAACAGGGGAGGAACCGGGGAGCTGTTTTTT.

This chain connects TRBV5-1 to TRBJ1-1; 7 bases match TRBD1. Trimming took 4 bases from V and 4 from J; bases not matched to a gene: 7. The CDR3 runs to 14 residues. Germline V CDR1 and CDR2: SGHRS, YFSETQ. CDR3 in amino acids: CASSTQGGLTEAFF. In DNA, the CDR3 is TGCGCCAGCAGCACTCAGGGGGGTCTCACTGAAGCTTTCTTT.

The chain is built from TRBV2 and TRBJ2-7; 11 bases line up with TRBD1. The J segment lost 4 bases and the V segment lost 8 bases, leaving 4 bases of the junction unmatched. The CDR3 extends over 13 amino acids. The germline V gene encodes CDR1 SNHLY and CDR2 FYNNEI. The CDR3: CASSRDRGYEQYF. The CDR3 bases are TGTGCCAGCTCCAGGGACAGGGGGTACGAGCAGTACTTC.

J is TRBJ2-5 and V is TRBV5-1, with 10 bases that match TRBD2. Germline V gene data show CDR1 as SGHRS and CDR2 as YFSETQ. There are 15 residues in the CDR3. V gave up 5 bases and J gave up 2 bases; unmatched junction bases: 6. The CDR3 coding sequence is TGCGCCAGCAGATCGACTAGCGGGTCGCAAGAGACCCAGTACTTC. Translation: CASRSTSGSQETQYF.

V and J are TRBV15 and TRBJ2-6; TRBD1 aligns across 10 bases. J was trimmed by 1 base and V by 4 bases; bases with no gene match: 13. Germline values: CDR1 LNHNV, CDR2 YYDKDF (reference sequence). The CDR3 length is 20 residues. Here the CDR3 reads CATSTHRTGGSLSGANVLTF. Written as DNA, the CDR3 is TGTGCCACCAGCACCCACCGGACAGGGGGGTCCCTGTCTGGGGCCAACGTCCTGACTTTC.

This clone is a singleton in its sample. The chain recombines TRBV28 with TRBJ2-7, with TRBD2 matching 14 bases. CDR1 and CDR2 from the germline V gene are MDHEN and SYDVKM. Germline trimming cut 5 bases from V and 7 bases from J; bases unmatched to any gene: 10. The CDR3 has 16 amino acids. The CDR3 loop is CASSGPGLAGVGEQYF. The CDR3 DNA sequence: TGTGCCAGCAGTGGTCCGGGACTAGCGGGAGTAGGGGAGCAGTACTTC.

The chain has TRBV5-1 and TRBJ2-1; 10 bases fit TRBD2. V was pared by 0 bases and J by 8 bases, with 8 bases of the junction left unmatched. Germline V gene lookup returns CDR1 SGHRS and CDR2 YFSETQ. The CDR3 extends over 16 amino acids. The CDR3 here is CASSLESSGRGDEQFF. CDR3 in DNA: TGCGCCAGCAGCTTGGAGTCTAGCGGGAGAGGCGATGAGCAGTTCTTC.

The chain couples TRBV7-9 to TRBJ1-1, with unresolved D. CDR1 and CDR2 (germline): SEHNR, FQNEAQ (reference sequence). V shed 5 bases and J shed 2 bases, with 15 bases lying between them. This CDR3 contains 15 residues. Here the CDR3 DNA reads TGTGCCAGCAGCACGTTCGAGCGTTTTAACACTGAAGCTTTCTTT. Translated, it gives CASSTFERFNTEAFF.

V is TRBV29-1 and J is TRBJ2-5, with 9 bases fitting TRBD2. The ends lost 4 bases at V and 3 bases at J; junction bases unmatched: 0. CDR1 and CDR2 (germline): SQVTM, ANQGSEA. The CDR3 runs 12 residues. Here the CDR3 DNA reads TGCAGCGTTGGACTAGCGGAAGAGACCCAGTACTTC. Its translation is CSVGLAEETQYF.

The chain joins TRBV5-8 to TRBJ2-2, with 9 bases aligning to TRBD1. The germline gives CDR1 SGHTS, CDR2 YDEGEE. The CDR3 length is 16 residues. Losses at the gene ends were 4 bases for V and 3 bases for J; bases not matched to a gene: 7. In DNA, the CDR3 is TGTGCCAGCAGCCGGCTGACAGGGGGAGACACCGGGGAGCTGTTTTTT. Translated, it gives CASSRLTGGDTGELFF.

CDR3: CASSLRQGSTDTQYF. The CDR3 DNA reads TGTGCCAGCAGCTTAAGGCAGGGAAGCACAGATACGCAGTATTTT. The gene calls are TRBV7-3 and TRBJ2-3, with a weak D call TRBD1 (5 bases). V was pared by 1 base and J by 0 bases, with 8 bases between. CDR3 size: 15 residues. Per the germline V gene, CDR1 is SGHTA and CDR2 is FQGTGA.

V is TRBV6-2 or TRBV6-3 and J is TRBJ2-3, with TRBD1 matching 12 bases. The CDR3 totals 14 residues. CDR1 and CDR2 from the germline V gene are MNHEY and SVGEGT. Trimming at V came to 4 bases and at J to 4 bases, leaving 0 bases not matched to a gene. The CDR3 sequence: CASSWDRGPDTQYF. CDR3 nucleotides: TGTGCCAGCAGTTGGGACAGGGGGCCAGATACGCAGTATTTT.

The chain links TRBV15 to TRBJ2-6, with a weak D call TRBD1 (5 bases). From germline, CDR1 is LNHNV and CDR2 YYDKDF (reference sequence). Trimming shortened V by 0 bases and J by 0 bases, and 12 bases separated the two germline ends. The CDR3 runs 18 residues. The CDR3 sequence: CATSRDAGLSSGANVLTF. CDR3 nucleotides: TGTGCCACCAGCAGAGATGCAGGGCTCAGCTCTGGGGCCAACGTCCTGACTTTC. Filled out from reference TRBV15 and TRBJ2-6, the complete variable domain reads DAMVIQNPRYQVTQFGKPVTLSCSQTLNHNVMYWYQQKSSQAPKLLFHYYDKDFNNEADTPDNFQSRRPNTSFCFLDIRSPGLGDTAMYLCATSRDAGLSSGANVLTFGAGSRLTVL.

V and J are TRBV6-5 and TRBJ2-7, with 7 bases aligning to TRBD1. Germline V gene data show CDR1 as MNHEY and CDR2 as SVGAGI. The CDR3 runs 15 residues. V gave up 0 bases and J gave up 2 bases; unmatched junction bases: 4. CDR3 sequence (DNA): TGTGCCAGCAGTTACTCCTACAGGGGCCCCTACGAGCAGTACTTC. Amino acid sequence: CASSYSYRGPYEQYF.